Shown below are 21 T cell receptor beta chains from a single sample sequenced in a study of cytomegalovirus exposure and HLA in healthy donors. PCR was performed using 60 Vbeta and 13 Jbeta primers. TCRdb keeps only in-frame clones here, not all; method: immunoSEQ multiplex PCR. This table has 120,000 or so clones, 74% appearing once. Sequencing was performed on PBMCs. The origin of the receptors is a woman aged 50 to 65 in good health and CMV-seropositive.

In this sample, this clone turned up a few times. The rearrangement links TRBV19 to TRBJ1-2; a weak D match, TRBD1 (6 bases). This CDR3 is 14 amino acids long. Per the germline V gene, CDR1 is LNHDA and CDR2 is SQIVND (reference sequence). Deletions cut 3 bases from V and 2 bases from J, with 10 bases between. In DNA, the CDR3 is TGTGCCAGTAGTATTGTACAGGGCAACTATGGCTACACCTTC. Amino acids: CASSIVQGNYGYTF.

This clone showed up just once. The chain employs TRBV4-3 and TRBJ2-1; 7 nucleotides agree with TRBD2. From germline, CDR1 is LGHNA and CDR2 YSLEER. V was clipped by 0 bases and J by 6 bases; unmatched bases: 8. There are 16 residues in the CDR3. The CDR3 here is CASSQEAGVPANEQFF. The CDR3 DNA sequence: TGCGCCAGCAGCCAAGAGGCGGGAGTGCCGGCCAATGAGCAGTTCTTC.

V usage is TRBV27 and J usage is TRBJ2-5, with D tentatively TRBD1 (6 bases). The V end was cut by 5 bases, the J end by 0 bases, with 13 bases between. Germline assignment: CDR1 MNHEY and CDR2 SMNVEV (reference sequence). This CDR3 spans 15 amino acids. CDR3 protein: CASSPRQVYQETQYF. CDR3 nucleotide sequence: TGTGCCAGCAGTCCCAGACAGGTGTACCAAGAGACCCAGTACTTC.

The J gene is TRBJ2-3, the V gene TRBV7-9, with a weak D call TRBD2 (5 bases). Germline V gives CDR1 SEHNR, CDR2 FQNEAQ (reference sequence). Trimming shortened V by 1 base and J by 4 bases, and 15 bases separated the two germline ends. CDR3 length equals 16 residues. CDR3: CASSLGSAGGADTQYF. In DNA, the CDR3 is TGTGCCAGCAGCTTAGGGAGCGCGGGTGGAGCAGATACGCAGTATTTT.

The rearrangement uses TRBV19 and TRBJ1-5; D not certain. V shed 3 bases and J shed 5 bases, with 11 bases lying between them. This CDR3 contains 14 residues. Germline CDR1 reads LNHDA; CDR2 reads SQIVND (reference sequence). CDR3 in DNA: TGTGCCAGTAGTATGCGAACTGAGGATCAGCCCCAGCATTTT. Protein sequence: CASSMRTEDQPQHF.

The V and J genes are TRBV11-3 and TRBJ1-2; no clear D gene. This CDR3 is 14 amino acids long. The germline V and J ends were trimmed by 0 bases and 8 bases, with 13 bases remaining between them. Germline assignment: CDR1 SGHNT and CDR2 YENEEA. The CDR3 sequence is CASSLDGPGSGYTF. CDR3 coding DNA: TGTGCCAGCAGCTTAGATGGTCCGGGGTCCGGCTACACCTTC.

This chain links TRBV6-5 with TRBJ2-1, with 12 nucleotides matching TRBD2. CDR3 length: 15 amino acids. Trimming removed 6 bases from V and 5 bases from J; junction bases left unmatched: 5. Germline CDR1 and CDR2: MNHEY and SVGAGI. The CDR3 bases are TGTGCCAGCAGACCTAGCGGGAGGGCCCACAATGAGCAGTTCTTC. It specifies CASRPSGRAHNEQFF.

This clone was seen just once. The rearrangement uses TRBV18 and TRBJ1-2; D unclear. The V and J ends lost 3 bases and 0 bases respectively, with 14 bases between them. The CDR3 is 16 residues long. CDR1 and CDR2 from the germline V gene are KGHSH and LQKENI. The CDR3: CASSPLDTRANYGYTF. CDR3 nucleotide sequence: TGTGCCAGCTCACCGCTAGACACTAGAGCTAACTATGGCTACACCTTC.

The CDR3 DNA reads TGTGCTCGGAGGGAACAGAACATTCAGTACTTC. Its protein product is CARREQNIQYF. This chain joins TRBV30 and TRBJ2-4; a weak D match, TRBD2 (6 bases). The CDR3 runs to 11 residues. Germline-derived CDR1 and CDR2 are GTSNPN and SVGIG (reference sequence). The variable domain in full, with the rest retrieved from reference TRBV30 and TRBJ2-4, is SQTIHQWPATLVQPVGSPLSLECTVEGTSNPNLYWYRQAAGRGLQLLFYSVGIGQISSEVPQNLSASRPQDRQFILSSKKLLLSDSGFYLCARREQNIQYFGAGTRLSVL.

The chain carries TRBV27 and TRBJ1-5, with a tentative D call TRBD1 (5 bases). This CDR3 region has 14 residues. Germline V gives CDR1 MNHEY, CDR2 SMNVEV (reference sequence). With 5 bases removed from V and 7 bases from J, the gap between germline ends came to 15 bases. The CDR3 region has the DNA TGTGCCAGCAGTGGGGCCTTGGCCGAACAGCCCCAGCATTTT. Amino acid sequence: CASSGALAEQPQHF.

This chain connects TRBV5-8 to TRBJ2-1; D is perhaps TRBD1 (8 bases). Deletions cut 2 bases from V and 7 bases from J, with 22 bases between. Germline loops: CDR1 SGHTS, CDR2 YDEGEE. This CDR3 comprises 17 residues. The CDR3: CASSFRLSGQGGNEQFF. CDR3 DNA: TGTGCCAGCAGCTTCCGTCTCTCTGGACAGGGAGGGAATGAGCAGTTCTTC.

The J gene is TRBJ1-3, the V gene TRBV6-1, with 7 positions matching TRBD1. The CDR3 extends over 14 amino acids. V shed 8 bases, J shed 4 bases, and the junction held 8 bases outside the gene matches. Germline values: CDR1 MNHNS, CDR2 SASEGT. In DNA, the CDR3 is TGTGCCAGCGCACTACAGGGGTTGGGAAACACCATATATTTT. It is translated as CASALQGLGNTIYF.

The gene calls are TRBV5-8 and TRBJ1-4, with D perhaps TRBD1 (5 bases). The germline CDR1 and CDR2 sequences are SGHTS and YDEGEE. The germline V and J ends were trimmed by 6 bases and 4 bases, with 10 bases remaining between them. This CDR3 has 13 residues. CDR3 DNA: TGTGCCAGCAACTCAGGGATTAATGAAAAACTGTTTTTT. Translation gives CASNSGINEKLFF.

This chain links TRBV29-1 with TRBJ2-5, with D maybe TRBD1 (5 bases). The J call may be incorrect, as the DNA end agrees better with TRBJ2-7. The V gene's germline CDR1 is SQVTM and CDR2 ANQGSEA. The CDR3 is made up of 14 amino acids. The DNA for the CDR3 is TGCAGCGTCCCGTTGGGGCAGAGATCCTACGAGCAGTACTTC. Protein sequence: CSVPLGQRSYEQYF.

V is TRBV5-4 and J is TRBJ2-5; possibly TRBD1 for D (5 bases). This CDR3 region has 13 residues. Germline V gene sequence: CDR1 SGHNT, CDR2 YYREEE (reference sequence). Trimming shortened V by 3 bases and J by 2 bases, and 8 bases separated the two germline ends. DNA for the CDR3: TGTGCCAGCAGCTCGACAGATCAAGAGACCCAGTACTTC. Amino acid sequence: CASSSTDQETQYF.

In its sample, this clone is medium-sized (0.01 to 0.1%). This sequence joins TRBV7-9 and TRBJ2-7, with D uncertain. Germline CDR1 is SEHNR and CDR2 is FQNEAQ (reference sequence). The CDR3 length is 11 residues. The V end lost 1 base, the J end lost 10 bases, and 8 bases lay between the germline ends. The CDR3 DNA reads TGTGCCAGCAGCTTAGTCGGTTCCCAGTACTTC. The encoded protein is CASSLVGSQYF.

The rearrangement links TRBV5-4 to TRBJ1-6; maybe TRBD1 (6 bases). The CDR3 runs 15 residues. Germline CDR1 is SGHNT and CDR2 is YYREEE (reference sequence). Trimming removed 7 bases at V and 5 bases at J, with 16 bases between. CDR3 nucleotides: TGTGCCAGCCAATCCGGGACAACCAATAATTCACCCCTCCACTTT. It yields the protein CASQSGTTNNSPLHF. Full variable domain (rest looked up from reference TRBV5-4 and TRBJ1-6): ETGVTQSPTHLIKTRGQQVTLRCSSQSGHNTVSWYQQALGQGPQFIFQYYREEENGRGNFPPRFSGLQFPNYSSELNVNALELDDSALYLCASQSGTTNNSPLHFGNGTRLTVT.

V and J are TRBV6-6 and TRBJ2-5; D unresolved. The V end was cut by 0 bases, the J end by 1 base, with 6 bases between. The length of the CDR3 is 14 residues. Germline values: CDR1 MNHNY, CDR2 SVGAGI (reference sequence). The CDR3 sequence: CASSYSNFQETQYF. In nucleotides, the CDR3 is TGTGCCAGCAGTTACTCTAACTTCCAAGAGACCCAGTACTTC.

The chain employs TRBV7-8 and TRBJ1-5; 7 bases line up with TRBD1. V shed 4 bases, J shed 8 bases, and the junction held 8 bases outside the gene matches. The CDR3 is made up of 14 amino acids. Germline V gene sequence: CDR1 SGHVS, CDR2 FQNEAQ. DNA for the CDR3: TGTGCCAGCAGCTCCCGGGACGGGACAGAGCCCCAGCATTTT. Protein product: CASSSRDGTEPQHF.

The rearrangement links TRBV6-4 to TRBJ2-3; TRBD2 agrees at 7 bases. The CDR3 loop spans 16 amino acids. After removal of 0 bases from V and 4 bases from J, the junction contained 7 bases not matched to a gene. CDR1 and CDR2 from the germline V gene are MRHNA and SNTAGT. CDR3 sequence (DNA): TGTGCCAGCAGTGACTCCTGGGCTAGCGGTTCAGATACGCAGTATTTT. Its protein product is CASSDSWASGSDTQYF.

The chain joins TRBV6-1 to TRBJ2-1; 9 bases are a match to TRBD2. Germline assignment: CDR1 MNHNS and CDR2 SASEGT. The CDR3 covers 13 residues. V dropped 4 bases and J dropped 10; count of bases not matched to a gene: 5. CDR3 nucleotide sequence: TGTGCCAGCAGTGCAGACCTAGCGGGAGAGCAGTTCTTC. Translation: CASSADLAGEQFF.